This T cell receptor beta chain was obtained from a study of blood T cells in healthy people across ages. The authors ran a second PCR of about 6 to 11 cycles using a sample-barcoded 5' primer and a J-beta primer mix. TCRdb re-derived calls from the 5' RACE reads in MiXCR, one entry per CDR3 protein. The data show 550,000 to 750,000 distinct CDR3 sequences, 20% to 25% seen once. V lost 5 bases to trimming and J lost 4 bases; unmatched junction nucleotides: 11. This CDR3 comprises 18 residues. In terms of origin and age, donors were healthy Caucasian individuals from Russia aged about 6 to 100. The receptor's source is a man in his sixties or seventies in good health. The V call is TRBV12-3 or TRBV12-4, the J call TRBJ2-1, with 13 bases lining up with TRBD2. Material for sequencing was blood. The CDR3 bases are TGTGCCAGCAGTCCACTAGCGGGAGGGCCTAATTTATACAATGAGCAGTTCTTC. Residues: CASSPLAGGPNLYNEQFF.